The 15 T cell receptor beta chains reported below all come from one sample, sequenced in a study of blood T cell repertoires in COVID-19. Measured with immunoSEQ multiplex PCR; TCRdb has only the in-frame clones, and not every one. The profile shows some 180,000 clones, 80% of them singletons. Material: peripheral blood. The receptors were gathered from a man aged 60-69 years with acute or convalescent COVID-19.

This chain uses TRBV5-1 with TRBJ2-1; the match to TRBD1 covers 9 bases. Trimming at V came to 6 bases and at J to 2 bases, leaving 3 bases not matched to a gene. Germline lookup yields CDR1 SGHRS and CDR2 YFSETQ. The CDR3 extends over 14 amino acids. In nucleotides, the CDR3 is TGCGCCAGCACCCGGGACAGGGCCTACAATGAGCAGTTCTTC. Translated: CASTRDRAYNEQFF. Full variable domain (missing parts from reference TRBV5-1 and TRBJ2-1): KAGVTQTPRYLIKTRGQQVTLSCSPISGHRSVSWYQQTPGQGLQFLFEYFSETQRNKGNFPGRFSGRQFSNSRSEMNVSTLELGDSALYLCASTRDRAYNEQFFGPGTRLTVL.

V is TRBV27 and J is TRBJ2-7, with a possible D match to TRBD1 (6 bases). The length of the CDR3 is 15 residues. V lost 4 bases and J 7 bases, leaving 20 bases between the germline ends. Germline V gene sequence: CDR1 MNHEY, CDR2 SMNVEV (reference sequence). In nucleotides, the CDR3 is TGTGCCAGCAGTTATGAGGGGGTCCCCTACGTGGAGCAGTACTTC. This sequence encodes CASSYEGVPYVEQYF.

The gene calls are TRBV29-1 and TRBJ1-2; 8 bases are a match to TRBD1. After removal of 7 bases from V and 8 bases from J, the junction contained 6 bases not matched to a gene. Per germline, CDR1 SQVTM and CDR2 ANQGSEA. The CDR3 sequence is 11 residues long. CDR3 sequence (DNA): TGCAGCGGACAGGGGTCGGGCGGCTACACCTTC. It translates to CSGQGSGGYTF. Variable domain in full (rest from reference TRBV29-1 and TRBJ1-2): SAVISQKPSRDICQRGTSLTIQCQVDSQVTMMFWYRQQPGQSLTLIATANQGSEATYESGFVIDKFPISRPNLTFSTLTVSNMSPEDSSIYLCSGQGSGGYTFGSGTRLTVV.

This rearrangement joins TRBV7-6 to TRBJ1-1, with D possibly TRBD1 on 5 matching bases. The CDR3 extends over 17 amino acids. The germline V gene encodes CDR1 SGHVS and CDR2 FNYEAQ. The V gene lost 5 bases and the J gene lost 5 bases, with 24 bases spanning the gap. CDR3 protein: CASSPEAGQMQGTEAFF. CDR3 nucleotides: TGTGCCAGCAGCCCAGAGGCAGGGCAAATGCAGGGTACTGAAGCTTTCTTT.

The V call is TRBV9, the J call TRBJ1-6; a possible D gene is TRBD1 (5 bases). This CDR3 is built from 16 residues. V lost 4 bases, J lost 9 bases, and 20 bases lay in between. Germline V gene lookup returns CDR1 SGDLS and CDR2 YYNGEE. The CDR3 spells CASSPSRGNGGSPLHF. The CDR3 DNA reads as TGTGCCAGCAGCCCCAGTCGGGGTAACGGGGGTTCACCCCTCCACTTT.

This clone was seen once. The V call is TRBV4-3, the J call TRBJ1-2; possible D gene TRBD1, 6 bases. CDR1 is LGHNA and CDR2 is YSLEER in the germline V gene. Trimming left V 7 bases short and J 4 bases short, with 19 bases between. The CDR3 is 15 residues long. The CDR3 DNA follows: TGCGCCAGCAACTCGGCCCGGACAGCCCGCTATGGCTACACCTTC. Translating gives CASNSARTARYGYTF.

The chain uses TRBV27 and TRBJ1-2; 9 nucleotides align to TRBD1. This CDR3 spans 15 amino acids. Germline assignment: CDR1 MNHEY and CDR2 SMNVEV (reference sequence). Germline trimming cut 4 bases from V and 3 bases from J; bases unmatched to any gene: 6. The CDR3 reads CASSSPGQGYYGYTF. For the CDR3, the DNA is TGTGCCAGCAGTTCGCCGGGACAGGGCTACTATGGCTACACCTTC.

V gene TRBV9 combines with J gene TRBJ2-5; maybe TRBD1 (6 bases). This CDR3 is built from 16 residues. Looked up from germline, CDR1 is SGDLS and CDR2 is YYNGEE. V lost 4 bases, J lost 5 bases, and 21 bases lay in between. The CDR3 reads CASSYRPGGDRETQYF. In DNA form, the CDR3 reads TGTGCCAGCAGCTACCGCCCGGGCGGCGACAGGGAGACCCAGTACTTC. Full variable domain (missing parts from reference TRBV9 and TRBJ2-5): DSGVTQTPKHLITATGQRVTLRCSPRSGDLSVYWYQQSLDQGLQFLIQYYNGEERAKGNILERFSAQQFPDLHSELNLSSLELGDSALYFCASSYRPGGDRETQYFGPGTRLLVL.

The rearrangement joins TRBV25-1 to TRBJ2-2; 11 bases line up with TRBD1. Germline loops: CDR1 MGHDK, CDR2 SYGVNS. After removal of 6 bases from V and 4 bases from J, the junction contained 7 bases not matched to a gene. The CDR3 covers 16 residues. CDR3 protein: CASRSPGQGGTGELFF. Here the CDR3 DNA reads TGTGCCAGCAGGTCGCCGGGACAGGGGGGCACCGGGGAGCTGTTTTTT.

A few counts support this clone. The rearrangement uses TRBV5-1 and TRBJ2-7; 9 positions match TRBD1. The V and J ends lost 4 bases and 3 bases, in that order; junction bases with no gene match: 14. This CDR3 has 17 amino acids. Germline lookup yields CDR1 SGHRS and CDR2 YFSETQ. CDR3 DNA sequence: TGCGCCAGCAGCCGTAGAGACGGGACAGGGTTCAACTACGAGCAGTACTTC. Its protein is CASSRRDGTGFNYEQYF.

This clone was observed once. CDR3 sequence reads: CASSQGQYYEQYF. In nucleotides, the CDR3 is TGTGCCAGCAGTCAGGGACAGTACTACGAGCAGTACTTC. The chain is built from TRBV6-5 and TRBJ2-7; 7 nucleotides agree with TRBD1. This CDR3 contains 13 residues. In germline, CDR1 is MNHEY, CDR2 SVGAGI. J was trimmed by 3 bases and V by 5 bases; bases with no gene match: 4.

This clone turned up a few times. The chain links TRBV9 to TRBJ1-1; tentatively, D is TRBD1 (5 bases). Looked up from germline, CDR1 is SGDLS and CDR2 is YYNGEE. This CDR3 comprises 13 residues. Trimming stripped 0 bases from V and 8 bases from J, with 11 bases between. The CDR3, as DNA: TGTGCCAGCAGCGTAGAACAGGAAGGGGAAGCTTTCTTT. Its translation is CASSVEQEGEAFF.

The chain joins TRBV6-1 to TRBJ2-7; 8 positions agree with TRBD2. In germline, CDR1 is MNHNS, CDR2 SASEGT. J gave up 4 bases and V 6 bases, and 11 bases lay outside the gene matches. This CDR3 has 15 amino acids. The CDR3 sequence: CASSSPGRAHYEQYF. The CDR3 nucleotides are TGTGCCAGCAGCTCACCCGGGAGGGCCCATTACGAGCAGTACTTC.

Here the CDR3 DNA reads TGTGCCAGCAGTCTGGACAGTGAGTACGAGCAGTACTTC. It encodes CASSLDSEYEQYF. The V call is TRBV5-5, the J call TRBJ2-7; D possibly corresponds to TRBD1 (6 bases). In germline, CDR1 is SGHKS, CDR2 YYEKEE (reference sequence). This CDR3 has 13 amino acids. With 5 bases removed from V and 4 bases from J, the gap between germline ends came to 13 bases.

The chain couples TRBV18 to TRBJ1-1; a weak D match, TRBD1 (6 bases). The CDR3 is 13 residues long. From germline, CDR1 is KGHSH and CDR2 LQKENI. Trimming cost V 4 bases and J 4 bases, with 10 bases left between them. The CDR3 loop is CASSRDRLTEAFF. CDR3 DNA sequence: TGTGCCAGCTCACGCGACAGGCTCACTGAAGCTTTCTTT.